This T cell receptor beta chain emerged from a study of CD8+CD57+ T cells in acquired aplastic anemia. This clonotype was seen repeatedly, ten times or more. For CDR3 and TCR beta VDJ profiling, genomic DNA was the template used. TCRdb re-derived calls from the reads in MiXCR, one entry per CDR3 protein. This table holds under 500,000 distinct CDR3 sequences, about a third found once. The sequenced patients had an expansion of CD8+CD57+ cells seen by flow cytometry. Germline values: CDR1 SNHLY, CDR2 FYNNEI. This CDR3 has 14 amino acids. V dropped 6 bases and J dropped 2 bases, with 11 bases sitting between them.

V usage is TRBV2 and J usage is TRBJ1-5; D gene unclear. This TCR derives from a human donor with aplastic anemia. Sequencing used sorted CD4+, CD8+, or CD8+CD57+ T cells (not recorded which) from PBMCs. The CDR3 spells CASSPWVGNQPQHF. In DNA form, the CDR3 reads TGTGCCAGCAGCCCTTGGGTGGGCAATCAGCCCCAGCATTTT. The variable domain in full, with the rest retrieved from reference TRBV2 and TRBJ1-5, is EPEVTQTPSHQVTQMGQEVILRCVPISNHLYFYWYRQILGQKVEFLVSFYNNEISEKSEIFDDQFSVERPDGSNFTLKIRSTKLEDSAMYFCASSPWVGNQPQHFGDGTRLSIL.